Following are 15 T cell receptor beta chains from one sample sequenced in a study of multiple sclerosis patients with progressive multifocal leukoencephalopathy. Method: immunoSEQ multiplex PCR; TCRdb's copy keeps in-frame clones and lacks some. In the table there are about 32,000 clones, roughly 89% of which are singletons. Time point in this sample: time of PML onset. The material sequenced was PBMCs, taken from a patient treated with natalizumab. These receptors all stem from a woman aged 40 to 50 with progressive multifocal leukoencephalopathy.

The genes are TRBV28 and TRBJ1-1; D unresolved. The V and J ends lost 7 bases and 1 base respectively, with 16 bases between them. The CDR3 extends over 15 amino acids. Per the germline V gene, CDR1 is MDHEN and CDR2 is SYDVKM. The CDR3 region is CASTYLGSQNTEAFF. The DNA for the CDR3 is TGTGCCAGCACCTACTTAGGCAGCCAGAACACTGAAGCTTTCTTT.

This chain's CDR3 is CAWKGSRHEQFF. The CDR3 DNA reads as TGTGCCTGGAAAGGATCCCGTCATGAGCAGTTCTTC. The gene calls are TRBV30 and TRBJ2-1; D is undetermined. The CDR3 is made up of 12 amino acids. The germline gives CDR1 GTSNPN, CDR2 SVGIG (reference sequence). V dropped 4 bases and J dropped 8 bases, with 12 bases sitting between them.

This chain links TRBV5-5 with TRBJ1-2; the D gene is possibly TRBD1 (5 bases). Germline values: CDR1 SGHKS, CDR2 YYEKEE (reference sequence). V was shortened by 1 base and J by 7 bases, with 11 bases between the two germline ends. The length of the CDR3 is 13 residues. The CDR3 sequence: CASSLPGGSGYTF. CDR3 nucleotides: TGTGCCAGCAGCTTGCCGGGGGGAAGTGGCTACACCTTC. Full variable domain (remainder filled in from reference TRBV5-5 and TRBJ1-2): DAGVTQSPTHLIKTRGQQVTLRCSPISGHKSVSWYQQVLGQGPQFIFQYYEKEERGRGNFPDRFSARQFPNYSSELNVNALLLGDSALYLCASSLPGGSGYTFGSGTRLTVV.

V and J are TRBV11-3 and TRBJ1-1; possible D gene TRBD1, 5 bases. Germline CDR1 is SGHNT and CDR2 is YENEEA. Trimming took 1 base from V and 5 from J, leaving 14 bases between them. The CDR3 covers 15 residues. The CDR3 coding sequence is TGTGCCAGCAGCTTAGTACGTAGGGGTGATACTGAAGCTTTCTTT. This encodes CASSLVRRGDTEAFF.

Only a few counts were recorded for this clone. The genes are TRBV19 and TRBJ1-2; D remains ambiguous. The V gene's germline CDR1 is LNHDA and CDR2 SQIVND (reference sequence). The CDR3 is 13 amino acids. The V gene lost 6 bases and the J gene lost 3 bases, with 11 bases spanning the gap. The CDR3 DNA is TGTGCCAGTAGCAAGGACCGCGACTATGGCTACACCTTC. Its protein is CASSKDRDYGYTF.

The CDR3 nucleotides read TGTGCCAGTCACACAGGGGGCAATCAGCCCCAGCATTTT. Protein sequence: CASHTGGNQPQHF. The chain uses TRBV18 and TRBJ1-5; 7 bases line up with TRBD1. Germline lookup yields CDR1 KGHSH and CDR2 LQKENI. The CDR3 is 13 amino acids. Trimming took 9 bases from V and 2 from J; bases not matched to a gene: 4.

The gene calls are TRBV15 and TRBJ1-5; D is perhaps TRBD1 (5 bases). Germline assignment: CDR1 LNHNV and CDR2 YYDKDF (reference sequence). The CDR3 has 17 residues. V was clipped by 0 bases and J by 0 bases, with 12 bases between them. The CDR3: CATSRDLDSLSNQPQHF. The CDR3 bases are TGTGCCACCAGCAGAGATCTAGACAGCCTTAGCAATCAGCCCCAGCATTTT. The full variable domain, in which reference TRBV15 and TRBJ1-5 provide the parts outside the CDR3, is DAMVIQNPRYQVTQFGKPVTLSCSQTLNHNVMYWYQQKSSQAPKLLFHYYDKDFNNEADTPDNFQSRRPNTSFCFLDIRSPGLGDTAMYLCATSRDLDSLSNQPQHFGDGTRLSIL.

The V and J genes are TRBV30 and TRBJ1-2; no clear D gene. The germline V gene has CDR1 GTSNPN and CDR2 SVGIG (reference sequence). V lost 4 bases to trimming and J lost 4 bases, with 13 bases between them. CDR3 length: 13 amino acids. This CDR3 reads CAWNNGPGYGYTF. CDR3 bases: TGTGCCTGGAATAACGGGCCCGGCTATGGCTACACCTTC.

The chain combines TRBV7-6 with TRBJ2-2; 8 bases fit TRBD1. The CDR3 length is 17 residues. Germline CDR1 is SGHVS and CDR2 is FNYEAQ. The V and J ends lost 5 bases and 4 bases, in that order; junction bases with no gene match: 12. CDR3 nucleotide sequence: TGTGCCAGCAGCCCCAGGACAGGGAGGATGGCCACCGGGGAGCTGTTTTTT. Translated, it gives CASSPRTGRMATGELFF.

The chain is built from TRBV7-2 and TRBJ1-1; perhaps TRBD1 as D (6 bases). This CDR3 has 15 residues. V was shortened by 7 bases and J by 0 bases, with 15 bases between the two germline ends. Germline V gives CDR1 SGHTA, CDR2 FQGNSA. The CDR3 loop is CASTLAGAMNTEAFF. In DNA form, the CDR3 reads TGTGCCAGCACCCTAGCGGGGGCCATGAACACTGAAGCTTTCTTT.

The chain employs TRBV7-2 and TRBJ2-3, with TRBD2 as a possible D gene (6 bases). CDR3 length: 14 residues. Trimming left V 6 bases short and J 0 bases short, with 10 bases between. Germline V lookup: CDR1 SGHTA, CDR2 FQGNSA. DNA of the CDR3: TGTGCCAGCAGGCGGAGGGGCAGCACAGATACGCAGTATTTT. Translating gives CASRRRGSTDTQYF.

V gene TRBV10-2 combines with J gene TRBJ2-5; D gene unclear. The CDR3 is 15 residues long. The ends were cut back, 3 bases at V and 0 bases at J, with 11 bases in the middle. Looked up from germline, CDR1 is WSHSY and CDR2 is SAAADI. CDR3 sequence (DNA): TGCGCCAGCAGTGAAGGGAAAGGCGACCAAGAGACCCAGTACTTC. This sequence encodes CASSEGKGDQETQYF.

This chain joins TRBV7-2 and TRBJ2-1, with TRBD1 as a possible D gene (5 bases). The V end was cut by 1 base, the J end by 7 bases, with 11 bases between. CDR3 length: 14 residues. Germline CDR1 SGHTA, CDR2 FQGNSA. The CDR3 loop is CASSLVGAGNEQFF. The CDR3 coding sequence is TGTGCCAGCAGCTTAGTAGGGGCAGGAAATGAGCAGTTCTTC.

The chain links TRBV7-9 to TRBJ2-7; D tentatively fits TRBD1 or TRBD2 (5 bases each). The V end was cut by 6 bases, the J end by 3 bases, with 18 bases between. CDR1 SEHNR and CDR2 FQNEAQ come from the germline V gene (reference sequence). CDR3 length: 15 residues. The CDR3 protein is CASRNQGSDYYEQYF. The CDR3 coding sequence is TGTGCCAGCAGGAACCAGGGATCTGACTACTACGAGCAGTACTTC.

The chain joins TRBV6-5 to TRBJ2-3, with 9 bases lining up with TRBD2. Germline CDR1 and CDR2: MNHEY and SVGAGI. V gave up 6 bases and J gave up 10 bases; unmatched junction bases: 11. This CDR3 has 14 amino acids. CDR3 region: CASSISGGPFSQYF. Written as DNA, the CDR3 is TGTGCCAGCAGCATCAGCGGGGGGCCGTTCTCGCAGTATTTT.